This entry is about one TCR beta chain. V was pared by 2 bases and J by 4 bases, with 6 bases between. This CDR3 spans 13 amino acids. The sample belongs to a study of T cell responses to AZD1222 COVID-19 vaccine. Libraries were prepared by immunoSEQ multiplex PCR; TCRdb keeps only in-frame clonotypes and omits some of them. This sample has approximately 150,000 clones, with roughly nine tenths found just once. The sequence derives from an adult in good health. This chain connects TRBV12-3 or TRBV12-4 to TRBJ1-5; no reliable D call. The sequenced sample was peripheral blood, obtained on day 0 of AZD1222 vaccination. CDR3 sequence reads: CASSLFGNQPQHF. The CDR3 DNA is TGTGCCAGCAGTTTATTCGGAAATCAGCCCCAGCATTTT.